What follows is one T cell receptor (beta chain) and its context. Antigen unknown. This sample is drawn from a study of cytomegalovirus exposure and HLA in healthy donors. Findings of the study overall: Common viral pathogens seemed to be connected with several of the most significant clusters, according to a later analysis. When analyzed later, a missense DCLRE1C variant was found to be linked to TCR beta V- and J-gene trimming. CMV antigen specificity of three CMV-associated chains was confirmed in vitro.

V gave up 1 base and J gave up 14 bases, with 15 bases separating them. Per germline, CDR1 GTSNPN and CDR2 SVGIG (reference sequence). The CDR3 totals 12 residues. The donors gave bone marrow, and they were healthy. The PCR made use of 60 Vbeta and 13 Jbeta primers. Sequencing was performed with immunoSEQ multiplex PCR; in TCRdb, only in-frame clones are kept and a portion is missing. Here the sample spans 45,000 to 75,000 clones, less than 85% being singletons. The genes are TRBV30 and TRBJ2-1, with D possibly TRBD1 on 6 matching bases. What was sequenced was PBMCs. This receptor was identified in an older woman in good health and CMV-seropositive. The CDR3 DNA reads as TGTGCCTGGAGTGCGGACAGCCCTGGGGAGTTCTTC. It codes for CAWSADSPGEFF.